The text below deals with one T cell receptor beta chain. The antigen is not known. The sample is drawn from a study of blood T cells in healthy people across ages. The study, taken as a whole, reports: Roughly linear age-related decline in beta diversity appeared, significant by age roughly 40.

Whenever a sample was processed, at least 6.5 million PBMCs were isolated. Per germline, CDR1 MNHEY and CDR2 SVGEGT. The ends were cut back, 11 bases at V and 3 bases at J, with 14 bases in the middle. CDR3 size: 12 residues. PCR was performed a second time for about 7 to 11 cycles using a sample-barcoded 5' primer and a J-beta primer mix. Each cDNA molecule received a tag from a template-switch adaptor that had 12 random nucleotides. One entry per CDR3 protein results from TCRdb running MiXCR on the 5' RACE reads. The data show under 2,000,000 distinct CDR3 sequences, about 50% seen once. This receptor was obtained from a woman in her forties in good health. The sequenced sample was blood. The chain uses TRBV6-2 or TRBV6-3 and TRBJ2-7; tentative D call: TRBD1 (6 bases). The DNA for the CDR3 is TGTGCCGTCAACAGGGAAATCTACGAGCAGTACTTC. Protein: CAVNREIYEQYF.